This TCR delta chain appears in the sequencing data of a study of gamma-delta T cells after stem cell transplantation. Unmatched junction bases numbered 15, after V lost 7 bases and J lost 0 bases. CDR3 length: 18 residues. From germline, CDR1 is GEAIGNYY and CDR2 EKD. TCRdb re-called clones from the RT-PCR reads using CATT. The sample holds 2,100 or so delta-chain clones; approximately 3.1% are singletons and the top ten take roughly a fifth. Points on this clone: The protein held in TCRdb is that of a much larger clone and does not match this DNA's translation at residue 11, likely because of a read error; the protein shown is translated from the DNA.

The sequenced sample consisted of gamma-delta T cells. The TCR originated in a human donor. It is not recorded whose cells these are; they may come from a transplant donor. The J gene is TRDJ1, the V gene TRDV2; 11 nucleotides match TRDD3. The CDR3 loop is CACDSLLGDMLDTDKLIF. The CDR3 region has the DNA TGTGCCTGCGACTCCTTACTGGGGGATATGCTCGACACCGATAAACTCATCTTT.